One sample yielded the 10 T cell receptor beta chains listed below, sequenced in a study of blood T cell repertoires in COVID-19. Using immunoSEQ multiplex PCR, the repertoire was profiled, and TCRdb retains in-frame clones only, with some absent. The table lists about 190,000 clones, roughly three quarters of them singletons. The sequencing input was peripheral blood. These receptors were obtained from a woman older than 75 with COVID-19, enrolled during active disease.

The rearrangement uses TRBV28 and TRBJ1-2, with D possibly matching TRBD1 (5 bases). The ends were cut back, 3 bases at V and 8 bases at J, with 13 bases in the middle. The germline V gene has CDR1 MDHEN and CDR2 SYDVKM. The CDR3 has 13 amino acids. The CDR3 DNA sequence: TGTGCCAGCAGTTTCCAGGGATTAGCCGGCTACACCTTC. It encodes CASSFQGLAGYTF.

This clone occurred a few times. V and J are TRBV15 and TRBJ2-2; 9 bases align to TRBD1. This CDR3 has 16 residues. V gave up 3 bases and J gave up 6 bases; unmatched junction bases: 8. Germline V CDR1 and CDR2: LNHNV, YYDKDF (reference sequence). This CDR3 reads CATSSFPGQGAGELFF. Written as DNA, the CDR3 is TGTGCCACCAGCAGCTTCCCGGGACAGGGCGCCGGGGAGCTGTTTTTT.

V is TRBV6-5 and J is TRBJ1-3, with 9 bases aligning to TRBD1. Germline V gene data show CDR1 as MNHEY and CDR2 as SVGAGI. CDR3 length equals 15 residues. The J segment lost 8 bases and the V segment lost 2 bases, leaving 7 bases of the junction unmatched. The CDR3 here is CASSYPGQGLDTIYF. The CDR3 DNA reads TGTGCCAGCAGTTACCCGGGACAGGGCTTGGACACCATATATTTT.

The V and J genes are TRBV19 and TRBJ1-4; 7 positions match TRBD1. Germline V gives CDR1 LNHDA, CDR2 SQIVND (reference sequence). Trimming took 5 bases from V and 7 from J; bases not matched to a gene: 7. CDR3 size: 14 residues. The CDR3 region is CASSSQGDGEKLFF. CDR3 nucleotide sequence: TGTGCCAGTAGTTCCCAGGGGGATGGTGAAAAACTGTTTTTT.

The chain links TRBV4-2 to TRBJ2-3, with D possibly being TRBD1 (6 bases). Per germline, CDR1 LGHNA and CDR2 YNFKEQ. The CDR3 has 14 amino acids. Between the trimmed V and J ends, which lost 1 base and 5 bases, there was a span of 10 bases. This CDR3 is CASSQGWTEDTQYF. The CDR3 region has the DNA TGTGCCAGCAGCCAAGGTTGGACAGAAGATACGCAGTATTTT.

The V and J genes are TRBV10-3 and TRBJ2-5, with 8 bases aligning to TRBD2. The junction had 6 bases not matched to a gene; V was cut back by 8 bases and J by 4 bases. CDR1 is ENHRY, CDR2 SYGVKD, per germline. This CDR3 region has 13 residues. Here the CDR3 reads CAIGYSGVETQYF. CDR3 bases: TGTGCCATCGGCTATAGCGGGGTAGAGACCCAGTACTTC.

The chain recombines TRBV5-6 with TRBJ1-5, with D maybe TRBD1 (6 bases). The CDR3 covers 16 residues. The V end was cut by 3 bases, the J end by 5 bases, with 18 bases between. Germline assignment: CDR1 SGHDT and CDR2 YYEEEE. CDR3 in amino acids: CASSSRQDVRDQPQHF. The CDR3 DNA follows: TGTGCCAGCAGCTCCCGACAGGACGTAAGGGATCAGCCCCAGCATTTT.

The chain joins TRBV28 to TRBJ2-1; the match to TRBD2 covers 8 bases. The V gene end was trimmed by 5 bases and the J gene end by 8 bases; junction bases not matched to a gene: 14. Per the germline V gene, CDR1 is MDHEN and CDR2 is SYDVKM. This CDR3 is 16 amino acids long. Written as DNA, the CDR3 is TGTGCCAGCAGTACCGGAAGCGGGAGAATACTCGATGAGCAGTTCTTC. Translated, it gives CASSTGSGRILDEQFF.

V usage is TRBV3-1 (or the pseudogene TRBV3-2) and J usage is TRBJ2-3; 8 positions agree with TRBD1. V was pared by 4 bases and J by 0 bases, with 9 bases of the junction left unmatched. The CDR3 has 17 residues. Per the germline V gene, CDR1 is LGHDT and CDR2 is YNNKEL (reference sequence). The CDR3 DNA reads TGTGCCAGCAGCCCACCGGGACAGGAGATTAGCACAGATACGCAGTATTTT. Its translation is CASSPPGQEISTDTQYF.

The chain links TRBV19 to TRBJ1-3; D unresolved. V lost 9 bases and J 2 bases, leaving 17 bases between the germline ends. The CDR3 runs to 15 residues. The germline gives CDR1 LNHDA, CDR2 SQIVND (reference sequence). In DNA form, the CDR3 reads TGTGCCAGCACCTTGACACATTCCCCTGGAAACACCATATATTTT. Its protein is CASTLTHSPGNTIYF.